The 4 T cell receptor beta chains presented below share a single source sample, sequenced in a study of PD-1 blockade in mismatch repair-deficient tumors. Only in-frame clones appear in the TCRdb table, and some are missing; sequencing was by immunoSEQ multiplex PCR. The sample consists of around 50,000 clones, over 75% of them appearing once. The sample was PBMCs, taken before pembrolizumab treatment. The receptors stem from an adult with mismatch repair-deficient cancer.

This chain uses TRBV28 with TRBJ2-3; a weak D match, TRBD2 (5 bases). The CDR3 is 14 amino acids. The V gene lost 2 bases and the J gene lost 4 bases, with 10 bases spanning the gap. Germline loops: CDR1 MDHEN, CDR2 SYDVKM. The DNA of the CDR3 is TGTGCCAGCAGTTTACGGTTCGGGGCAGATACGCAGTATTTT. Its translation: CASSLRFGADTQYF.

The chain combines TRBV23-1 with TRBJ2-3, with D possibly being TRBD2 (6 bases). TRBV23-1 carries the ORF label, with uncertain function. The CDR3 runs 15 residues. The V end lost 4 bases, the J end lost 1 base, and 12 bases lay between the germline ends. The CDR3 sequence is CASSLELAGTDTQYF. The CDR3 region has the DNA TGCGCCAGCAGTCTTGAGTTAGCGGGCACAGATACGCAGTATTTT.

The rearrangement links TRBV27 to TRBJ2-3, with D unresolved. Per germline, CDR1 MNHEY and CDR2 SMNVEV (reference sequence). The CDR3 spans 16 residues. The ends were cut back, 2 bases at V and 2 bases at J, with 14 bases in the middle. CDR3 amino acids: CASSLGPQGLTDTQYF. As DNA, the CDR3 is TGTGCCAGCAGTTTAGGACCCCAAGGGCTCACAGATACGCAGTATTTT.

V gene TRBV4-3 combines with J gene TRBJ2-3, with D perhaps TRBD1 (5 bases). The germline CDR1 and CDR2 sequences are LGHNA and YSLEER. CDR3 length: 16 amino acids. V was trimmed by 0 bases and J by 5 bases, leaving 15 bases between them. Here the CDR3 reads CASSQDQGNSKDTQYF. CDR3 DNA: TGCGCCAGCAGCCAAGATCAGGGCAATTCGAAAGATACGCAGTATTTT.